This T cell receptor (beta chain) was sequenced during a study of blood T cell repertoires in COVID-19. This CDR3 contains 13 residues. Germline loops: CDR1 SGHRS, CDR2 YFSETQ. V was clipped by 7 bases and J by 2 bases, with 11 bases between them. This table comes from immunoSEQ multiplex PCR, and its TCRdb copy is limited to in-frame clones, with some not included. The sample records some 130,000 clones, almost 70% being singletons. This receptor was obtained from a woman between 65 and 79 years old with acute or convalescent COVID-19. Sequencing used peripheral blood. J is TRBJ2-3 and V is TRBV5-1; D gene uncertain. The CDR3 sequence is CASQAAHTDTQYF. The CDR3 nucleotides read TGCGCCAGCCAGGCCGCACACACAGATACGCAGTATTTT. Looking up the rest from reference TRBV5-1 and TRBJ2-3 gives the full variable domain: KAGVTQTPRYLIKTRGQQVTLSCSPISGHRSVSWYQQTPGQGLQFLFEYFSETQRNKGNFPGRFSGRQFSNSRSEMNVSTLELGDSALYLCASQAAHTDTQYFGPGTRLTVL.